The 8 T cell receptor beta chains below all came from one sample that was sequenced in a study of blood T cells in healthy people across ages. Primers used in a second PCR of about 6 to 11 cycles were a sample-barcoded 5' primer and a J-beta primer mix. MiXCR, applied by TCRdb to the 5' RACE reads, yields one record per CDR3 protein. The sample has some 890,000 distinct CDR3 sequences, under 35% seen once. The sample also formed part of further work on T cells of mothers and their children.

The source material was blood. The receptors derive from a middle-aged woman in good health.

This clonotype was seen at least ten times. The CDR3 nucleotides read TGCAGTGCTAGAGATCGCAGTGTTCCCTACGAGCAGTACTTC. This codes for CSARDRSVPYEQYF. V and J are TRBV20-1 and TRBJ2-7, with D uncertain. Germline V CDR1 and CDR2: DFQATT, SNEGSKA (reference sequence). The CDR3 runs to 14 residues. V lost 0 bases, J lost 2 bases, and 11 bases lay in between.

The rearrangement joins TRBV7-9 to TRBJ1-3; 7 bases map to TRBD1. CDR1 and CDR2 (germline): SEHNR, FQNEAQ (reference sequence). The CDR3 is 13 residues long. V shed 5 bases and J 7 bases; nucleotides not matched to a gene: 5. The CDR3 region is CASSPTQGNTIYF. The CDR3 nucleotides read TGTGCCAGCAGCCCTACACAGGGGAACACCATATATTTT.

The V gene is TRBV2, the J gene TRBJ1-1; D gene ambiguous. This CDR3 contains 16 residues. Trimming cost V 8 bases and J 0 bases, with 19 bases left between them. Germline assignment: CDR1 SNHLY and CDR2 FYNNEI. CDR3 sequence (DNA): TGTGCCAGCGTTATTAACTTCCGGGCCATGAACACTGAAGCTTTCTTT. This sequence encodes CASVINFRAMNTEAFF.

This clonotype was detected many times. V usage is TRBV6-5 and J usage is TRBJ2-5, with D perhaps TRBD1 or TRBD2 (5 bases each). V dropped 0 bases and J dropped 5 bases, with 13 bases sitting between them. CDR1 and CDR2 from the germline V gene are MNHEY and SVGAGI. The CDR3 runs 15 residues. As DNA, the CDR3 is TGTGCCAGCAGTTACTCCGGGGCTAGGGATGAGACCCAGTACTTC. This codes for CASSYSGARDETQYF.

This clonotype was counted between two and nine times. V and J are TRBV7-2 and TRBJ1-2; a weak D match, TRBD1 (5 bases). CDR3 size: 13 residues. CDR1 SGHTA and CDR2 FQGNSA come from the germline V gene. Trimming removed 1 base from V and 6 bases from J, with 9 bases in between. The chain's CDR3 is CASSLGGLDGYTF. DNA for the CDR3: TGTGCCAGCAGCTTAGGGGGGTTGGATGGCTACACCTTC.

A word on this clonotype: The junction does not match germline at one end; this may be a read error. The chain has TRBV28 and TRBJ2-7; no clear D. From germline, CDR1 is MDHEN and CDR2 SYDVKM. The CDR3 runs 13 residues. The CDR3 region has the DNA TGTGCCAGCAGTTTAGTCAGTCCCTACGAGCGGTACTTC. It codes for CASSLVSPYERYF.

On this clonotype itself: Since a much larger clone is just one base distant, this may be a read error. The rearrangement joins TRBV28 to TRBJ2-1; 11 positions match TRBD2. V lost 2 bases, J lost 0 bases, and 9 bases stayed unmatched. The germline CDR1 and CDR2 sequences are MDHEN and SYDVKM. The CDR3 has 19 amino acids. In DNA form, the CDR3 reads TGTGCCAGCAGTTTACTAGCGGGGGGCCACCTGGGCTCCTACAATGAGCAGTTCTTC. Residues: CASSLLAGGHLGSYNEQFF.

J is TRBJ2-5 and V is TRBV20-1, with 7 bases lining up with TRBD1. This CDR3 contains 12 residues. Germline V gives CDR1 DFQATT, CDR2 SNEGSKA (reference sequence). J gave up 2 bases and V 5 bases, and 2 bases lay outside the gene matches. CDR3 in amino acids: CSAGRGQETQYF. The CDR3 coding sequence is TGCAGTGCTGGCAGGGGGCAAGAGACCCAGTACTTC.